This TCR beta chain was retrieved from a study of blood T cell repertoires in COVID-19. TCRdb keeps only in-frame clones here, not all; method: immunoSEQ multiplex PCR. Found here are under 50,000 clones, roughly 89% of them singletons; the top ten hold just under 6.5%. The receptor's source is an older man with active COVID-19. Sequencing used peripheral blood.

The CDR3 nucleotides read TGCGCCAGCAGCCGAGGGACAGGGGGTCATAGCGAGCAGTTCTTC. Its translation is CASSRGTGGHSEQFF. The V gene is TRBV4-1, the J gene TRBJ2-1; 11 nucleotides agree with TRBD1. J lost 10 bases, V lost 4 bases, and 9 bases had no gene match. This CDR3 comprises 15 residues. Germline V CDR1 and CDR2: MGHRA, YSYEKL.